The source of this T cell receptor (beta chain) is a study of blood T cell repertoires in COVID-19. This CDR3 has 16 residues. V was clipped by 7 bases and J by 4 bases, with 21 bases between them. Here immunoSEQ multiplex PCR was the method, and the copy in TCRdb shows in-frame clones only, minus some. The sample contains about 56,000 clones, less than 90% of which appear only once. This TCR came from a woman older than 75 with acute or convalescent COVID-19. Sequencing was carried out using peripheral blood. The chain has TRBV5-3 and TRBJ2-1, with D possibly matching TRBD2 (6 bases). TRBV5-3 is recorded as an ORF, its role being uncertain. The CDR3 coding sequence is TGTGCCAGATCGTGTCCCCGGACTACCATATACAATGAGCAGTTCTTC. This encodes CARSCPRTTIYNEQFF.